These T cell receptor beta chains were read from a single sample in a study of T cell repertoires and HLA-DP antigens. TCRdb's copy holds only in-frame clones and misses some; the assay was immunoSEQ multiplex PCR. The repertoire holds approximately 86,000 clones, with 86% as singletons. Their target antigens are unknown. The sample taken for sequencing was CD4+ T cells from PBMCs. These receptors were taken from a man in his fifties or sixties in good health and CMV-seronegative. CDR3s include the opening cysteine and the closing phenylalanine or tryptophan. The D gene is left open where the match is weak. A row's size may be missing; if present it is once, few, many or a size class.

abundance: .; v_gene: TRBV15; j_gene: TRBJ2-1; d_gene: .; CDR3aa: CATSRGKSSYNEQFF; CDR3nt: TGTGCCACCAGCAGAGGGAAAAGCTCCTACAATGAGCAGTTCTTC
abundance: .; v_gene: TRBV14; j_gene: TRBJ2-3; d_gene: .; CDR3aa: CASSARGVLMMGDTQYF; CDR3nt: TGTGCCAGCAGCGCCCGCGGCGTCCTGATGATGGGAGATACGCAGTATTTT
abundance: .; v_gene: TRBV4-1; j_gene: TRBJ2-1; d_gene: TRBD2; CDR3aa: CASSQEYRASGRNEQFF; CDR3nt: TGCGCCAGCAGCCAAGAGTATAGGGCTAGCGGGAGGAATGAGCAGTTCTTC
abundance: .; v_gene: TRBV14; j_gene: TRBJ2-1; d_gene: TRBD2; CDR3aa: CASSPGGGTGWPYNEQFF; CDR3nt: TGTGCCAGCAGCCCGGGGGGAGGGACCGGCTGGCCCTACAATGAGCAGTTCTTC
abundance: .; v_gene: TRBV4-2; j_gene: TRBJ2-4; d_gene: TRBD2; CDR3aa: CASSQDTGTSGNKNIQYF; CDR3nt: TGTGCCAGCAGCCAAGATACCGGGACTAGCGGAAACAAAAACATTCAGTACTTC
abundance: .; v_gene: TRBV7-2; j_gene: TRBJ2-5; d_gene: .; CDR3aa: CASREGGVTETQYF; CDR3nt: TGTGCCAGCAGGGAAGGGGGGGTGACGGAGACCCAGTACTTC
abundance: .; v_gene: TRBV4-1; j_gene: TRBJ2-7; d_gene: TRBD2; CDR3aa: CASSQQQLASVYEQYF; CDR3nt: TGCGCCAGCAGCCAACAACAACTAGCGTCAGTTTACGAGCAGTACTTC
abundance: .; v_gene: TRBV30; j_gene: TRBJ2-1; d_gene: TRBD1; CDR3aa: CAWSVNRGHEQFF; CDR3nt: TGTGCCTGGAGTGTAAACAGGGGGCATGAGCAGTTCTTC
abundance: .; v_gene: TRBV2; j_gene: TRBJ2-7; d_gene: .; CDR3aa: CASSNDRGEQYF; CDR3nt: TGTGCCAGCTCTAACGACCGGGGCGAGCAGTACTTC
abundance: .; v_gene: TRBV7-2; j_gene: TRBJ2-7; d_gene: .; CDR3aa: CASSLDSRGEQYF; CDR3nt: TGTGCCAGCAGCTTGGACAGCCGGGGGGAGCAGTACTTC
abundance: .; v_gene: TRBV2; j_gene: TRBJ1-1; d_gene: .; CDR3aa: CASRLQGNMNTEAFF; CDR3nt: TGTGCCAGCAGGCTACAGGGCAACATGAACACTGAAGCTTTCTTT
abundance: .; v_gene: TRBV28; j_gene: TRBJ2-7; d_gene: .; CDR3aa: CASSFAREQYF; CDR3nt: TGTGCCAGCAGTTTTGCGCGGGAGCAGTACTTC
abundance: .; v_gene: TRBV18; j_gene: TRBJ2-5; d_gene: .; CDR3aa: CASSPPSSSQTQYF; CDR3nt: TGTGCCAGCTCACCACCCTCCAGCTCGCAGACCCAGTACTTC
abundance: .; v_gene: TRBV10-3; j_gene: TRBJ2-3; d_gene: .; CDR3aa: CAISESWGAGDTQYF; CDR3nt: TGTGCCATCAGTGAGTCTTGGGGGGCAGGAGATACGCAGTATTTT
abundance: .; v_gene: TRBV30; j_gene: TRBJ2-6; d_gene: TRBD1; CDR3aa: CAWDRAGANVLTF; CDR3nt: TGTGCCTGGGACAGGGCTGGGGCCAACGTCCTGACTTTC
abundance: .; v_gene: TRBV5-1; j_gene: TRBJ2-7; d_gene: .; CDR3aa: CASSLGQFRYEQYF; CDR3nt: TGCGCCAGCAGCTTGGGACAGTTTCGGTACGAGCAGTACTTC
abundance: .; v_gene: TRBV19; j_gene: TRBJ1-2; d_gene: .; CDR3aa: CASEGNNYGYTF; CDR3nt: TGTGCCAGCGAAGGGAATAACTATGGCTACACCTTC
abundance: .; v_gene: TRBV7-2; j_gene: TRBJ2-5; d_gene: TRBD2; CDR3aa: CASSLAGGGREETQYF; CDR3nt: TGTGCCAGCAGCTTAGCGGGTGGAGGGAGGGAAGAGACCCAGTACTTC
abundance: .; v_gene: TRBV18; j_gene: TRBJ2-7; d_gene: TRBD2; CDR3aa: CASSPRASGGALDEQYF; CDR3nt: TGTGCCAGCTCACCAAGGGCTAGCGGGGGGGCCCTTGACGAGCAGTACTTC
abundance: .; v_gene: TRBV10-3; j_gene: TRBJ2-3; d_gene: .; CDR3aa: CAIRGSGGTDTQYF; CDR3nt: TGTGCCATCAGGGGTAGCGGTGGCACAGATACGCAGTATTTT
abundance: .; v_gene: TRBV9; j_gene: TRBJ2-1; d_gene: TRBD2; CDR3aa: CASSVVETSTNEQFF; CDR3nt: TGTGCCAGCAGCGTAGTCGAGACTAGCACCAATGAGCAGTTCTTC
abundance: .; v_gene: TRBV6-1; j_gene: TRBJ2-7; d_gene: .; CDR3aa: CASSEDTVNYEQYF; CDR3nt: TGTGCCAGCAGTGAGGACACAGTAAACTACGAGCAGTACTTC
abundance: .; v_gene: TRBV7-2; j_gene: TRBJ2-7; d_gene: TRBD2; CDR3aa: CASSSGRAGEDEQYF; CDR3nt: TGTGCCAGCAGCAGCGGGAGGGCCGGCGAGGACGAGCAGTACTTC
abundance: .; v_gene: TRBV18; j_gene: TRBJ2-1; d_gene: TRBD2; CDR3aa: CASSRTSDHEQFF; CDR3nt: TGTGCCAGCTCCAGGACTAGTGATCATGAGCAGTTCTTC
abundance: .; v_gene: TRBV14; j_gene: TRBJ2-5; d_gene: TRBD1; CDR3aa: CASAPGGKTQYF; CDR3nt: TGTGCCAGCGCCCCAGGGGGCAAGACCCAGTACTTC
abundance: once; v_gene: TRBV25-1; j_gene: TRBJ1-4; d_gene: .; CDR3aa: CASSEVGVGEKLFF; CDR3nt: TGTGCCAGCAGTGAGGTGGGGGTAGGGGAAAAACTGTTTTTT
abundance: .; v_gene: TRBV10-3; j_gene: TRBJ2-1; d_gene: TRBD2; CDR3aa: CAISESTSGYNEQFF; CDR3nt: TGTGCCATCAGTGAGTCTACTAGCGGATACAATGAGCAGTTCTTC
abundance: .; v_gene: TRBV5-4; j_gene: TRBJ1-2; d_gene: .; CDR3aa: CASSRLVGSRYGYTF; CDR3nt: TGCGCCAGCAGCCGATTGGTGGGCAGCCGCTATGGCTACACCTTC
abundance: .; v_gene: TRBV6-1; j_gene: TRBJ2-6; d_gene: .; CDR3aa: CASSAQGSGANVLTF; CDR3nt: TGTGCCAGCAGTGCCCAGGGCTCTGGGGCCAACGTCCTGACTTTC
abundance: .; v_gene: TRBV10-3; j_gene: TRBJ1-2; d_gene: TRBD1; CDR3aa: CAISRQGYGYTF; CDR3nt: TGTGCCATCAGCCGACAGGGGTATGGCTACACCTTC
abundance: .; v_gene: TRBV18; j_gene: TRBJ2-1; d_gene: TRBD2; CDR3aa: CASSLGLAVYNEQFF; CDR3nt: TGTGCCAGCTCACTTGGACTAGCGGTATACAATGAGCAGTTCTTC
abundance: .; v_gene: TRBV2; j_gene: TRBJ2-3; d_gene: TRBD2; CDR3aa: CASSARTSGDTQYF; CDR3nt: TGTGCCAGCAGTGCGAGGACTAGCGGAGATACGCAGTATTTT
abundance: few; v_gene: TRBV6-6; j_gene: TRBJ1-2; d_gene: .; CDR3aa: CASSYPSGGNGYTF; CDR3nt: TGTGCCAGCAGTTACCCCTCCGGGGGTAATGGCTACACCTTC
abundance: .; v_gene: TRBV7-9; j_gene: TRBJ2-3; d_gene: .; CDR3aa: CASSFLWGRAADTQYF; CDR3nt: .
abundance: .; v_gene: TRBV4-1; j_gene: TRBJ2-5; d_gene: TRBD2; CDR3aa: CASSQDGVDSGETQYF; CDR3nt: TGCGCCAGCAGCCAAGATGGAGTGGATAGCGGGGAGACCCAGTACTTC
abundance: .; v_gene: TRBV9; j_gene: TRBJ1-1; d_gene: .; CDR3aa: CASSVDYRAAAFF; CDR3nt: TGTGCCAGCAGCGTTGACTACAGGGCCGCGGCTTTCTTT
abundance: .; v_gene: TRBV6-5; j_gene: TRBJ1-1; d_gene: TRBD1; CDR3aa: CASSFLGQEGNTEAFF; CDR3nt: TGTGCCAGCAGTTTTTTGGGACAGGAAGGGAACACTGAAGCTTTCTTT
abundance: .; v_gene: TRBV7-2; j_gene: TRBJ2-7; d_gene: .; CDR3aa: CASSLSRGSNEQYF; CDR3nt: TGTGCCAGCAGCTTGTCACGGGGATCGAACGAGCAGTACTTC
abundance: .; v_gene: TRBV5-4; j_gene: TRBJ2-5; d_gene: .; CDR3aa: CASSSKGGGETQYF; CDR3nt: TGTGCCAGCAGCTCGAAGGGAGGGGGGGAGACCCAGTACTTC
abundance: .; v_gene: TRBV18; j_gene: TRBJ1-5; d_gene: .; CDR3aa: CASSGGEGQPQHF; CDR3nt: TGTGCCAGCTCCGGAGGGGAAGGACAGCCCCAGCATTTT
abundance: few; v_gene: TRBV2; j_gene: TRBJ2-2; d_gene: .; CDR3aa: CASSATNTGELFF; CDR3nt: TGTGCCAGCAGCGCTACGAACACCGGGGAGCTGTTTTTT
abundance: .; v_gene: TRBV18; j_gene: TRBJ2-7; d_gene: .; CDR3aa: CASTEGGSSYEQYF; CDR3nt: TGTGCCAGCACCGAGGGGGGGAGCTCCTACGAGCAGTACTTC
abundance: .; v_gene: TRBV5-4; j_gene: TRBJ2-7; d_gene: TRBD1; CDR3aa: CASSLGQGDKGIEQYF; CDR3nt: TGTGCCAGCAGCTTGGGACAGGGGGATAAGGGGATCGAGCAGTACTTC
abundance: .; v_gene: TRBV7-6; j_gene: TRBJ1-5; d_gene: .; CDR3aa: CASSLGGIGNQPQHF; CDR3nt: TGTGCCAGCAGCTTAGGGGGGATCGGTAATCAGCCCCAGCATTTT
abundance: .; v_gene: TRBV27; j_gene: TRBJ2-1; d_gene: TRBD2; CDR3aa: CASSEQRERYNEQFF; CDR3nt: TGTGCCAGCAGTGAGCAGCGGGAGCGTTACAATGAGCAGTTCTTC
abundance: .; v_gene: TRBV7-9; j_gene: TRBJ2-1; d_gene: .; CDR3aa: CASSLAPRARSEQFF; CDR3nt: TGTGCCAGCAGCTTAGCCCCCAGGGCCCGTAGTGAGCAGTTCTTC
abundance: few; v_gene: TRBV10-1; j_gene: TRBJ2-7; d_gene: .; CDR3aa: CASTSGEQYF; CDR3nt: TGCGCCAGCACGAGCGGCGAGCAGTACTTC
abundance: .; v_gene: TRBV19; j_gene: TRBJ1-5; d_gene: .; CDR3aa: CASSVGRPQPQHF; CDR3nt: TGTGCCAGCTCGGTCGGGCGGCCTCAGCCCCAGCATTTT
abundance: few; v_gene: TRBV4-3; j_gene: TRBJ1-3; d_gene: .; CDR3aa: CASSHEGTGNTIYF; CDR3nt: TGCGCCAGCAGCCATGAAGGGACTGGAAACACCATATATTTT
abundance: .; v_gene: TRBV4-2; j_gene: TRBJ2-5; d_gene: .; CDR3aa: CASSQDVRALGTQYF; CDR3nt: TGTGCCAGCAGCCAAGATGTTCGGGCTCTAGGGACCCAGTACTTC
abundance: .; v_gene: TRBV2; j_gene: TRBJ1-4; d_gene: .; CDR3aa: CASRATKSNEKLFF; CDR3nt: TGTGCCAGCAGAGCGACAAAATCTAATGAAAAACTGTTTTTT
abundance: .; v_gene: TRBV5-1; j_gene: TRBJ2-7; d_gene: .; CDR3aa: CASSLGVWRGQSSYEQYF; CDR3nt: TGCGCCAGCAGCTTGGGAGTTTGGAGGGGACAGAGCTCCTACGAGCAGTACTTC
abundance: .; v_gene: TRBV2; j_gene: TRBJ2-2; d_gene: TRBD1; CDR3aa: CASTSQGAGTGELFF; CDR3nt: TGTGCCAGCACCTCGCAGGGGGCAGGGACCGGGGAGCTGTTTTTT
abundance: .; v_gene: TRBV7-7; j_gene: TRBJ2-7; d_gene: TRBD1; CDR3aa: CASSLARDSSYEQYF; CDR3nt: TGTGCTAGCAGCTTAGCCAGGGACAGCTCCTACGAGCAGTACTTC